This T cell receptor (beta chain) was identified in a study of beta chain features in type 1 diabetes. For the study at large: Cell yields, age and gender were similar between patients and healthy donors.

This clone has just a few counts. Its specificity is not known. Expressed TCRB transcripts got sequenced, as all isolated RNA was reverse transcribed. An average of around 3.4 million reads was obtained for naive, central memory and regulatory T cell samples. This table comes from immunoSEQ multiplex PCR, and its TCRdb copy is limited to in-frame clones, with some not included. The data hold about 320,000 clones, with around 13% observed a single time. Points from the study as a whole: There was a possibility that cDNA sequencing over-represented cells with high TCR expression.

This receptor was obtained from a man aged 25 to 40 in good health. Sequencing was carried out using central memory CD4+ T cells from blood.

For the CDR3, the DNA is TGTGCCAGCAGTGCGGGGGAGGGCACTGAAGCTTTCTTT. Its translation is CASSAGEGTEAFF. This chain links TRBV9 with TRBJ1-1; D is possibly TRBD1 (5 bases). Germline CDR1 SGDLS, CDR2 YYNGEE. CDR3 length: 13 amino acids. Trimming shortened V by 5 bases and J by 4 bases, and 12 bases separated the two germline ends.